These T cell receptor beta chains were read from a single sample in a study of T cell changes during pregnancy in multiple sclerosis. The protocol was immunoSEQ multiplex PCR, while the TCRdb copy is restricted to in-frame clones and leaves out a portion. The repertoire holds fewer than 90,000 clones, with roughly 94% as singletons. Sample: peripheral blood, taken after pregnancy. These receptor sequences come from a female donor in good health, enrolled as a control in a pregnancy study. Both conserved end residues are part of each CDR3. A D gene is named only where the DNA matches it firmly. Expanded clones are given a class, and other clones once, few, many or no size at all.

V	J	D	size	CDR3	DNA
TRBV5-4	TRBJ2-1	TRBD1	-	CASSPRDRGYYNEQFF	TGTGCCAGCAGCCCGCGGGACAGGGGGTATTACAATGAGCAGTTCTTC
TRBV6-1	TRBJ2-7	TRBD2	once	CASSNPAGGEQYF	TGTGCCAGTAGTAATCCGGCGGGGGGAGAGCAGTACTTC
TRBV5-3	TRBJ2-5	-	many	CARSPPGRTSFQETQYF	TGTGCCAGAAGCCCGCCGGGGAGGACATCGTTTCAAGAGACCCAGTACTTC
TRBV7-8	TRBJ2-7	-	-	CASSLNLPGSGHEQYF	TGTGCCAGCAGCTTAAATCTCCCCGGGAGCGGGCACGAGCAGTACTTC
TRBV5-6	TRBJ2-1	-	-	CASSLKLEQFF	TGTGCCAGCAGCTTGAAATTAGAGCAGTTCTTC
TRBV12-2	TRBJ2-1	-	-	CASRQGLAGNNEQFF	TGTGCAAGTCGTCAGGGACTAGCGGGAAACAATGAGCAGTTCTTC
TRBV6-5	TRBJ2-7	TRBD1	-	CASSDRDRGHEQYF	TGTGCCAGCAGTGACCGGGACAGGGGCCACGAGCAGTACTTC
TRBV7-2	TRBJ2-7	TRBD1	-	CASSLGTGGFYEQYF	TGTGCCAGCAGCTTAGGGACAGGGGGCTTCTACGAGCAGTACTTC
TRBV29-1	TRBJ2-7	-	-	CSSLEQYF	TGCAGCTCCCTCGAGCAGTACTTC
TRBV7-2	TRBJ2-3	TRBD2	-	CASSLTDLAGGPTDTQYF	TGTGCCAGCAGCTTAACGGACCTAGCGGGAGGCCCAACAGATACGCAGTATTTT
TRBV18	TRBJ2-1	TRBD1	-	CASSPTGTSYNEQFF	TGTGCCAGCTCCCCGACAGGGACCTCCTACAATGAGCAGTTCTTC
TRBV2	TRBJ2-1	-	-	CASSRQSSYNEQFF	TGTGCCAGCAGTCGACAGAGCTCCTACAATGAGCAGTTCTTC
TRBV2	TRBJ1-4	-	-	CASSRLTGSNEKLFF	TGTGCCAGCAGTCGCCTGACAGGAAGTAATGAAAAACTGTTTTTT
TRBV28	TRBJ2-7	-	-	CASSLGAEYEQYF	TGTGCCAGCAGCCTAGGGGCAGAGTACGAGCAGTACTTC
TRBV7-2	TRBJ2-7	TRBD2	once	CASSLVAGAYEQYF	TGTGCCAGCAGCTTAGTAGCGGGGGCCTACGAGCAGTACTTC
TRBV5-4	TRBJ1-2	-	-	CASSSLRGEGTGYTF	TGTGCCAGCAGCAGCCTAAGAGGGGAGGGTACCGGCTACACCTTC
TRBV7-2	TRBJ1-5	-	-	CASSLRDRYDQPQHF	TGTGCCAGCAGCCTCCGCGACAGGTACGATCAGCCCCAGCATTTT
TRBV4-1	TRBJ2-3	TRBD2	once	CASSQWEGPSVVNTQYF	TGCGCCAGCAGCCAGTGGGAGGGCCCTTCAGTGGTCAATACGCAGTATTTT
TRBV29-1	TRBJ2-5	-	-	CSVNPGVADQETQYF	TGCAGCGTGAACCCCGGGGTAGCGGACCAAGAGACCCAGTACTTC
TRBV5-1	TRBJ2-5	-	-	CASRRGHQETQYF	TGCGCCAGCAGGCGGGGGCACCAAGAGACCCAGTACTTC
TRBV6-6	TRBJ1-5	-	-	CASSQQGFGNQPQHF	TGTGCCAGCAGTCAACAGGGTTTTGGCAATCAGCCCCAGCATTTT
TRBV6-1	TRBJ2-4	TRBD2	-	CASRETGTSGSAPTKNIQYF	TGTGCCAGCAGGGAAACCGGGACTAGCGGCTCGGCCCCAACCAAAAACATTCAGTACTTC
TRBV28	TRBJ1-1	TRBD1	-	CASSLFRGRTEAFF	TGTGCCAGCAGTTTATTCAGGGGGCGGACTGAAGCTTTCTTT
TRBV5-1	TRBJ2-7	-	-	CATGEDPGYEQYF	TGCGCCACCGGGGAGGACCCAGGCTACGAGCAGTACTTC
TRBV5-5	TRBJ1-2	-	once	CASSLERLGGYTF	TGTGCCAGCAGCTTGGAACGTCTGGGCGGCTACACCTTC
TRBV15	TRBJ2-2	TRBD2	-	CATLPDLLAGGNTGELFF	TGTGCCACTTTACCCGACCTTCTAGCGGGCGGGAACACCGGGGAGCTGTTTTTT
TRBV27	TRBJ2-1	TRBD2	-	CASSASGGSYNEQFF	TGTGCCAGCAGTGCTTCGGGAGGGTCCTACAATGAGCAGTTCTTC
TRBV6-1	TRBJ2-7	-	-	CASSDWADYSYEQYF	TGTGCCAGCAGTGACTGGGCTGACTACTCCTACGAGCAGTACTTC
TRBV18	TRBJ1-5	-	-	CASSPFATGLNQPQHF	TGTGCCAGCTCACCATTCGCGACAGGCCTCAATCAGCCCCAGCATTTT
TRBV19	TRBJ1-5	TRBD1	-	CASSIGASGGQPQHF	TGTGCCAGTAGTATAGGGGCTTCAGGGGGACAGCCCCAGCATTTT
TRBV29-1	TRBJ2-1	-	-	CSAFSASSYNEQFF	TGCAGCGCCTTTTCCGCGAGTTCCTACAATGAGCAGTTCTTC
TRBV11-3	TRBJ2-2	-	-	CASSPREGANGELFF	TGTGCCAGCAGCCCTCGGGAGGGGGCGAACGGGGAGCTGTTTTTT
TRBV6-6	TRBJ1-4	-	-	CASSRDSKLFF	TGTGCCAGCAGTCGGGACTCAAAACTGTTTTTT
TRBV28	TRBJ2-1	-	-	CASSSPGQAYNEQFF	TGTGCCAGCAGTTCCCCAGGTCAAGCCTACAATGAGCAGTTCTTC
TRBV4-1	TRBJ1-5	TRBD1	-	CASSQAPGQVSNQPQHF	TGCGCCAGCAGCCAAGCGCCCGGACAGGTTAGCAATCAGCCCCAGCATTTT
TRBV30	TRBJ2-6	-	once	CAWNTGAGANVLTF	TGTGCCTGGAATACAGGCGCTGGGGCCAACGTCCTGACTTTC
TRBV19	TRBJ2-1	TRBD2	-	CASSGHSGGSYNEQFF	TGTGCCAGTAGTGGCCATAGCGGGGGCTCCTACAATGAGCAGTTCTTC
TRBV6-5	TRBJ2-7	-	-	CASSYSEGHYEQYF	TGTGCCAGCAGTTACTCGGAGGGGCACTACGAGCAGTACTTC
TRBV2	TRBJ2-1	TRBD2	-	CASQLSLAGDRNYNEQFF	TGTGCCAGCCAACTAAGTCTAGCGGGAGACCGGAACTACAATGAGCAGTTCTTC
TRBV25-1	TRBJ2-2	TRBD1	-	CASSGTGTGELFF	TGTGCCAGCAGTGGGACAGGTACCGGGGAGCTGTTTTTT
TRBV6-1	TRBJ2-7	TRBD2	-	CASSARGGDRSYEQYF	TGTGCCAGCAGTGCTCGGGGGGGGGACCGCTCATACGAGCAGTACTTC
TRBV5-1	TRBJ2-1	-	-	CASSLARSPYNEQFF	TGCGCCAGCAGCTTGGCGCGTAGCCCTTACAATGAGCAGTTCTTC